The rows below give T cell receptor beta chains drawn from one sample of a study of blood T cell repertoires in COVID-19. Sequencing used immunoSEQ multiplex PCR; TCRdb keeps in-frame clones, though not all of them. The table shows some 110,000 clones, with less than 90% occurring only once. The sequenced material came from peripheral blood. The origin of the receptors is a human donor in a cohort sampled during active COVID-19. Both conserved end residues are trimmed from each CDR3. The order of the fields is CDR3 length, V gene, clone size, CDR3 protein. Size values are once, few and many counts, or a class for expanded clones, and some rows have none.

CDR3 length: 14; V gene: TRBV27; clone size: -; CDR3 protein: ASSFSSGIPSYEQY
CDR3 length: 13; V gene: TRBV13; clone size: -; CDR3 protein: ASSLAGTGNYGYT
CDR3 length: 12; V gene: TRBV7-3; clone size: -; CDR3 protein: ASSQDGGNSPLH
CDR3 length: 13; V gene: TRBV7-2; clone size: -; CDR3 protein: ASSPIAGGLETQY
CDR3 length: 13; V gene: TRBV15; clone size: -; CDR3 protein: ATSRVGVDTGELF
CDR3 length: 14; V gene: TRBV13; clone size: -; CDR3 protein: ASSLGRWGSGGEQY
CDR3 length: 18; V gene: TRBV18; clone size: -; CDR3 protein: ASSPPTGVGSGSSYNEQF
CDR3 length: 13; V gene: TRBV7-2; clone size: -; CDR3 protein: ASSFVTRGTDTQY
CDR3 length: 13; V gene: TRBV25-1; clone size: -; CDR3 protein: ASTAPGTGTDTQY
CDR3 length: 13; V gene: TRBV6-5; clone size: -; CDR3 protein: ASSYDPNRATEAF
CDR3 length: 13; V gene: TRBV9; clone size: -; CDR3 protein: ASSVVAASTDTQY
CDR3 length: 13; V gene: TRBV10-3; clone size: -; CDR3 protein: AIGTAGGVVGELF
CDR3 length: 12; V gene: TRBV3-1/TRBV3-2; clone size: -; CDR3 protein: ASSAPGLATLQY
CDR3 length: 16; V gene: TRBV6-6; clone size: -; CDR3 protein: ASSRFAGGSSYNSPLH
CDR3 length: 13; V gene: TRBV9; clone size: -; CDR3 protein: ASSVDWARAGELF
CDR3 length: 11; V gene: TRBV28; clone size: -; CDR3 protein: ASSQTYNSPLH
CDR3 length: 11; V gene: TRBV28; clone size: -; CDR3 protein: ALGRDRGYEQY
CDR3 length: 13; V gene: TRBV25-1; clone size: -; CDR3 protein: ASSQTGSWNSPLH
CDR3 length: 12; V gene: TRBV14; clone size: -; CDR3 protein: ASSRWDKPYEQY
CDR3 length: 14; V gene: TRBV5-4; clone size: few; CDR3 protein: ASSFRAGASKETQY
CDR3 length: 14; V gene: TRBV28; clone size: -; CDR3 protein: ATRTSRTSGYNEQF
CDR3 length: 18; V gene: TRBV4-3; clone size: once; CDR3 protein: ASSQDVAQRGGRALDTQY
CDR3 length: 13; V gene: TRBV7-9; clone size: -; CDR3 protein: ASSSDRESTDTQY
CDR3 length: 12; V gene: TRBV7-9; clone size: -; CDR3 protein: ASSSQQETGGYT
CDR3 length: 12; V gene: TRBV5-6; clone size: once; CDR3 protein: ASINRNRTPKLF
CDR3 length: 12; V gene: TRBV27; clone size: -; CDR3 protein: ASSLELRTGELF
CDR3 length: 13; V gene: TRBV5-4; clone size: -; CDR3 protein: ASSLAFGADAEAF
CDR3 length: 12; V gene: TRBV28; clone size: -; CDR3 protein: ASSLAGVYYEQY
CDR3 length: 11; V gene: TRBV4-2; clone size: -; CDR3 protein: ASSREKNTEAF
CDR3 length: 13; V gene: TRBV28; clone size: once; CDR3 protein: ASSLWVSSGNTIY
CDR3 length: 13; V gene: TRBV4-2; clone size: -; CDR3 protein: ASSQLDYFTDTQY